Shown below are 26 T cell receptor beta chains from a single sample sequenced in a study of blood T cell repertoires in COVID-19. Sequencing used immunoSEQ multiplex PCR; TCRdb keeps in-frame clones, though not all of them. The table has 100,000 to 120,000 clones, 85% to 90% seen once. Material: peripheral blood. These receptors were collected from a woman between 45 and 60 years old with acute or convalescent COVID-19.

The chain recombines TRBV4-1 with TRBJ2-2, with 9 bases matching TRBD1. In germline, CDR1 is MGHRA, CDR2 YSYEKL. This CDR3 contains 15 residues. J lost 3 bases, V lost 5 bases, and 4 bases had no gene match. The CDR3: CASSTRDRDTGELFF. CDR3 bases: TGCGCCAGCAGCACCCGGGACAGGGACACCGGGGAGCTGTTTTTT.

V and J are TRBV29-1 and TRBJ1-2, with 8 bases lining up with TRBD1. The germline CDR1 and CDR2 sequences are SQVTM and ANQGSEA. Losses at the gene ends were 1 base for V and 3 bases for J; bases not matched to a gene: 7. CDR3 length: 15 amino acids. Here the CDR3 DNA reads TGCAGCGTTGAAGGGGACAGGCGGCAGGACTATGGCTACACCTTC. It codes for CSVEGDRRQDYGYTF.

The chain links TRBV7-2 to TRBJ1-1; 7 bases line up with TRBD1. This CDR3 has 13 residues. After removal of 3 bases from V and 4 bases from J, the junction contained 2 bases not matched to a gene. Germline-derived CDR1 and CDR2 are SGHTA and FQGNSA. The chain's CDR3 is CASSFDRATEAFF. The CDR3 DNA sequence: TGTGCCAGCAGCTTTGACAGGGCCACTGAAGCTTTCTTT.

This chain uses TRBV27 with TRBJ1-3; D gene unclear. V lost 4 bases, J lost 2 bases, and 9 bases lay in between. The CDR3 is 14 amino acids. Germline assignment: CDR1 MNHEY and CDR2 SMNVEV (reference sequence). CDR3 loop: CASSSRGAGNTIYF. The DNA for the CDR3 is TGTGCCAGCAGTTCTCGGGGAGCTGGAAACACCATATATTTT.

This clone was detected only once. This chain connects TRBV5-8 to TRBJ2-7; D is perhaps TRBD1 (6 bases). Germline V gene data show CDR1 as SGHTS and CDR2 as YDEGEE. CDR3 length equals 18 residues. Trimming removed 4 bases from V and 6 bases from J, with 29 bases in between. The DNA of the CDR3 is TGTGCCAGCAGCCCGGAGGTTGTTGTTGCGACAGGAAAATCCGAGCAGTACTTC. Translation: CASSPEVVVATGKSEQYF.

The V call is TRBV19, the J call TRBJ1-2, with a weak D call TRBD1 (6 bases). This CDR3 is 14 amino acids long. The V and J ends lost 7 bases and 4 bases respectively, with 16 bases between them. Germline V CDR1 and CDR2: LNHDA, SQIVND (reference sequence). The CDR3 DNA sequence: TGTGCCAGTATAAACCCCGGACAGCGCTATGGCTACACCTTC. Amino acids: CASINPGQRYGYTF.

CDR3 residues: CASSRISGRSTDTQYF. In nucleotides, the CDR3 is TGTGCCAGCAGCCGTATTAGCGGGAGGAGCACAGATACGCAGTATTTT. The chain has TRBV7-9 and TRBJ2-3, with 10 bases aligning to TRBD2. The length of the CDR3 is 16 residues. The trim removed 5 bases at V and 0 bases at J, leaving 5 bases unmatched. The V gene's germline CDR1 is SEHNR and CDR2 FQNEAQ (reference sequence).

The chain carries TRBV19 and TRBJ2-1; no reliable D call. The CDR3 consists of 12 residues. Germline V gene sequence: CDR1 LNHDA, CDR2 SQIVND (reference sequence). Trimming stripped 4 bases from V and 7 bases from J, with 8 bases between. The CDR3 bases are TGTGCCAGTAGTAGGCAGTTTAATGAGCAGTTCTTC. This sequence encodes CASSRQFNEQFF.

V and J are TRBV5-1 and TRBJ2-2, with a tentative D call TRBD1 (6 bases). The V gene lost 0 bases and the J gene lost 4 bases, with 13 bases spanning the gap. Germline V gives CDR1 SGHRS, CDR2 YFSETQ. The CDR3 contains 16 residues. CDR3 sequence: CASSLGPRGGTGELFF. DNA for the CDR3: TGCGCCAGCAGCTTGGGCCCTCGAGGGGGCACCGGGGAGCTGTTTTTT.

This chain joins TRBV7-9 and TRBJ2-3; perhaps TRBD2 as D (5 bases). CDR3 length equals 19 residues. Germline V gene data show CDR1 as SEHNR and CDR2 as FQNEAQ (reference sequence). V lost 3 bases and J lost 2, with 24 bases in between. This chain's CDR3 is CASSFLPKGGSRNTDTQYF. The DNA of the CDR3 is TGTGCCAGCAGCTTTTTACCCAAGGGCGGGTCAAGAAACACAGATACGCAGTATTTT. Variable domain in full (rest from reference TRBV7-9 and TRBJ2-3): DTGVSQNPRHKITKRGQNVTFRCDPISEHNRLYWYRQTLGQGPEFLTYFQNEAQLEKSRLLSDRFSAERPKGSFSTLEIQRTEQGDSAMYLCASSFLPKGGSRNTDTQYFGPGTRLTVL.

The chain joins TRBV29-1 to TRBJ1-1; no definite D call. The germline V and J ends were trimmed by 4 bases and 2 bases, with 5 bases remaining between them. This CDR3 has 11 amino acids. Germline V lookup: CDR1 SQVTM, CDR2 ANQGSEA. The CDR3 region has the DNA TGCAGCGTTGGGAGAAACACTGAAGCTTTCTTT. Translating gives CSVGRNTEAFF. Variable domain in full (rest from reference TRBV29-1 and TRBJ1-1): SAVISQKPSRDICQRGTSLTIQCQVDSQVTMMFWYRQQPGQSLTLIATANQGSEATYESGFVIDKFPISRPNLTFSTLTVSNMSPEDSSIYLCSVGRNTEAFFGQGTRLTVV.

The chain links TRBV6-5 to TRBJ2-7; 10 nucleotides match TRBD2. The CDR3 contains 15 residues. Looked up from germline, CDR1 is MNHEY and CDR2 is SVGAGI. V lost 5 bases, J lost 2 bases, and 6 bases stayed unmatched. In nucleotides, the CDR3 is TGTGCCAGCAGTCCTGGACTAGCGGAGACCTACGAGCAGTACTTC. This translates into CASSPGLAETYEQYF.

This clone was seen just once. V and J are TRBV18 and TRBJ2-3; D might be TRBD1 (6 bases). Trimming stripped 3 bases from V and 2 bases from J, with 12 bases between. CDR1 is KGHSH, CDR2 LQKENI, per germline. The CDR3 length is 15 residues. Here the CDR3 DNA reads TGTGCCAGCTCACCCGGACAGCTGGTCACAGATACGCAGTATTTT. It translates to CASSPGQLVTDTQYF.

The CDR3 sequence is CASSRGTGYQPQHF. The CDR3 DNA reads as TGTGCCAGCAGCCGAGGGACAGGGTATCAGCCCCAGCATTTT. This chain connects TRBV6-2 or TRBV6-3 to TRBJ1-5; the match to TRBD1 covers 9 bases. With 6 bases clipped from V and 5 bases from J, the junction kept 5 bases outside the gene matches. This CDR3 region has 14 residues. Germline values: CDR1 MNHEY, CDR2 SVGEGT.

V is TRBV6-5 and J is TRBJ2-1, with 7 bases fitting TRBD1. Trimming cost V 1 base and J 2 bases; bases outside gene matches: 5. This CDR3 is 16 amino acids long. Germline CDR1 MNHEY, CDR2 SVGAGI. As DNA, the CDR3 is TGTGCCAGCAGTTACTACTGGGACAGAGCCTACAATGAGCAGTTCTTC. Translating it yields CASSYYWDRAYNEQFF.

This rearrangement joins TRBV10-1 to TRBJ1-5; D might be TRBD1 (5 bases). V gave up 11 bases and J gave up 0 bases, with 20 bases separating them. The CDR3 contains 16 residues. Looked up from germline, CDR1 is WNHNN and CDR2 is SYGVQD (reference sequence). CDR3 DNA sequence: TGCGCCCTAACCTTAAGGGGCAGCCTTAGCAATCAGCCCCAGCATTTT. Its translation is CALTLRGSLSNQPQHF.

The rearrangement links TRBV28 to TRBJ1-5, with D perhaps TRBD1 (6 bases). The CDR3 runs to 16 residues. Looked up from germline, CDR1 is MDHEN and CDR2 is SYDVKM. Trimming stripped 6 bases from V and 4 bases from J, with 19 bases between. This CDR3 reads CASRGKQGIRNQPQHF. DNA for the CDR3: TGTGCCAGCAGGGGAAAACAGGGTATTAGGAATCAGCCCCAGCATTTT.

The gene calls are TRBV15 and TRBJ1-4; D is unresolved. Germline assignment: CDR1 LNHNV and CDR2 YYDKDF (reference sequence). The CDR3 is 15 residues long. V was cut by 0 bases and J by 0 bases, with 5 bases left in between. The CDR3 loop is CATSREIATNEKLFF. The CDR3 nucleotides read TGTGCCACCAGCAGAGAGATAGCAACTAATGAAAAACTGTTTTTT.

The chain carries TRBV19 and TRBJ2-7; D ambiguous. CDR1 is LNHDA, CDR2 SQIVND, per germline (reference sequence). V was shortened by 3 bases and J by 2 bases, with 14 bases between the two germline ends. CDR3 size: 15 residues. The CDR3: CASSMGSEVAYEQYF. The CDR3, as DNA: TGTGCCAGTAGTATGGGCAGTGAAGTTGCCTACGAGCAGTACTTC. Full variable domain (missing parts from reference TRBV19 and TRBJ2-7): DGGITQSPKYLFRKEGQNVTLSCEQNLNHDAMYWYRQDPGQGLRLIYYSQIVNDFQKGDIAEGYSVSREKKESFPLTVTSAQKNPTAFYLCASSMGSEVAYEQYFGPGTRLTVT.

The J gene is TRBJ1-2, the V gene TRBV7-9; D not certain. The CDR3 is 15 residues long. Between the trimmed V and J ends, which lost 5 bases and 0 bases, there was a span of 13 bases. Germline V gives CDR1 SEHNR, CDR2 FQNEAQ (reference sequence). In nucleotides, the CDR3 is TGTGCCAGCAGCCTTGGAACACTACCTAACTATGGCTACACCTTC. It is translated as CASSLGTLPNYGYTF.

The chain joins TRBV20-1 to TRBJ2-7; D is undetermined. Trimming pared 5 bases from V and 0 bases from J, leaving 5 bases between. Per the germline V gene, CDR1 is DFQATT and CDR2 is SNEGSKA (reference sequence). The CDR3 spans 11 residues. As DNA, the CDR3 is TGCAGTGCTGCCAGCTCCTACGAGCAGTACTTC. This codes for CSAASSYEQYF.

The chain links TRBV28 to TRBJ2-1; no reliable D call. Germline V CDR1 and CDR2: MDHEN, SYDVKM. There are 16 residues in the CDR3. The ends were cut back, 3 bases at V and 0 bases at J, with 12 bases in the middle. The DNA of the CDR3 is TGTGCCAGCAGTTTGAGTCCCCCTTCCTCCTACAATGAGCAGTTCTTC. It translates to CASSLSPPSSYNEQFF.

V gene TRBV6-6 combines with J gene TRBJ2-7; maybe TRBD2 (5 bases). Germline CDR1 and CDR2: MNHNY and SVGAGI (reference sequence). Trimming took off 1 base at V and 6 bases at J, with 13 bases between the two ends. There are 14 residues in the CDR3. The CDR3 loop reads CASSYLEVASEQYF. The DNA for the CDR3 is TGTGCCAGCAGTTACTTGGAGGTAGCTTCCGAGCAGTACTTC.

The chain carries TRBV7-9 and TRBJ2-3; 9 bases align to TRBD2. From germline, CDR1 is SEHNR and CDR2 FQNEAQ (reference sequence). The ends lost 6 bases at V and 6 bases at J; junction bases unmatched: 10. There are 15 residues in the CDR3. The CDR3 DNA reads TGTGCCAGCAGACTCATAGCGGGAGTAAGTGATACGCAGTATTTT. Translating gives CASRLIAGVSDTQYF. Filled out from reference TRBV7-9 and TRBJ2-3, the complete variable domain reads DTGVSQNPRHKITKRGQNVTFRCDPISEHNRLYWYRQTLGQGPEFLTYFQNEAQLEKSRLLSDRFSAERPKGSFSTLEIQRTEQGDSAMYLCASRLIAGVSDTQYFGPGTRLTVL.

The rearrangement joins TRBV15 to TRBJ2-7; 8 nucleotides match TRBD1. Germline V gene data show CDR1 as LNHNV and CDR2 as YYDKDF (reference sequence). Germline trimming cut 2 bases from V and 2 bases from J; bases unmatched to any gene: 8. The CDR3 has 16 amino acids. This CDR3 is CATSRNAGTGAYEQYF. The CDR3 nucleotides read TGTGCCACCAGCAGAAATGCCGGGACAGGAGCCTACGAGCAGTACTTC.

The genes are TRBV3-1 (or the pseudogene TRBV3-2) and TRBJ2-7; a possible D gene is TRBD1 (6 bases). CDR1 LGHDT and CDR2 YNNKEL come from the germline V gene (reference sequence). V was shortened by 3 bases and J by 6 bases, with 12 bases between the two germline ends. The CDR3 loop spans 13 amino acids. CDR3 coding DNA: TGTGCCAGCAGCCAGAACAGGGTCGGCGAGCAGTACTTC. Translated: CASSQNRVGEQYF.